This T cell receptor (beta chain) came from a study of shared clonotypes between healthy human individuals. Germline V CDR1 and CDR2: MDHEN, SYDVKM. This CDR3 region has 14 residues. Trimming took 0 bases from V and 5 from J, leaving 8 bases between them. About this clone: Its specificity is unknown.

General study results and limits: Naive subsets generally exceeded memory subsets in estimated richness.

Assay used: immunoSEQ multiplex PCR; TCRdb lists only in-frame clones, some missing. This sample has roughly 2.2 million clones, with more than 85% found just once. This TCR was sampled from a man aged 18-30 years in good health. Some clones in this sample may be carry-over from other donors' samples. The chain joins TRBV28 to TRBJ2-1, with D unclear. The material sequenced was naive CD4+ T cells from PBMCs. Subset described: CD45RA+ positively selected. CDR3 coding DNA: TGTGCCAGCAGTTTATGGGGCAGCAACAATGAGCAGTTCTTC. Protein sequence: CASSLWGSNNEQFF.